This is a list of T cell receptor beta chains from one sample in a study of preoperative IRX-2 immunotherapy in early breast cancer. Only in-frame clones appear in the TCRdb table, and some are missing; sequencing was by immunoSEQ multiplex PCR. The sample contains more than 20,000 clones, approximately 81% of which appear only once. The sequences come from lymph node tissue, collected after IRX-2 immunotherapy. All receptors come from a human donor with breast cancer. The CDR3 runs from the conserved cysteine through the conserved F or W. Fields, in order: J gene, clone size, D gene, V gene, CDR3 DNA, CDR3 protein. A D gene is named only where the DNA matches it firmly. The size field is filled for only some rows; it gives once, few, many or a size class.

J gene: TRBJ1-1
clone size: NA
D gene: NA
V gene: TRBV18
CDR3 DNA: TGTGCCAGCTCACCACAGGGCTCGAACACTGAAGCTTTCTTT
CDR3 protein: CASSPQGSNTEAFF

J gene: TRBJ1-1
clone size: NA
D gene: TRBD1
V gene: TRBV19
CDR3 DNA: TGTGCCAGTAGTATAGATCCCAGGGGGCGCACTGAAGCTTTCTTT
CDR3 protein: CASSIDPRGRTEAFF

J gene: TRBJ1-1
clone size: NA
D gene: NA
V gene: TRBV11-3
CDR3 DNA: TGTGCCAGCAGACCCGGACCGACGAGTGGGGGAGCTTTCTTT
CDR3 protein: CASRPGPTSGGAFF

J gene: TRBJ1-4
clone size: NA
D gene: NA
V gene: TRBV7-7
CDR3 DNA: TGTGCCAGCAGCCGGCGGCAGGATAATAAAAAACTGTTTTTT
CDR3 protein: CASSRRQDNKKLFF

J gene: TRBJ1-2
clone size: NA
D gene: NA
V gene: TRBV6-8
CDR3 DNA: TGTGCCAGCAGGCCCCCCGGCGGTTCGCACTATGGCTACACCTTC
CDR3 protein: CASRPPGGSHYGYTF

J gene: TRBJ2-3
clone size: NA
D gene: NA
V gene: TRBV6-8
CDR3 DNA: TGTGCCAGCAGTTCCGACGAGGGAATCGCAGATACGCAGTATTTT
CDR3 protein: CASSSDEGIADTQYF

J gene: TRBJ2-3
clone size: few
D gene: TRBD2
V gene: TRBV11-3
CDR3 DNA: TGTGCCAGCAGCTTGAATAGCGGGAGAACAGATACGCAGTATTTT
CDR3 protein: CASSLNSGRTDTQYF

J gene: TRBJ1-5
clone size: NA
D gene: NA
V gene: TRBV12-5
CDR3 DNA: TGTGCCAGCAAAGCTGTCTGGTCTAGCAATCAGCCCCAGCATTTT
CDR3 protein: CASKAVWSSNQPQHF

J gene: TRBJ1-1
clone size: NA
D gene: NA
V gene: TRBV6-8
CDR3 DNA: TGTGCCATCAGGGGATCCTTTTACGGAGGGTCGGGCACTGAAGCTTTCTTT
CDR3 protein: CAIRGSFYGGSGTEAFF

J gene: TRBJ1-2
clone size: NA
D gene: TRBD1
V gene: TRBV28
CDR3 DNA: TGTGCCAGCGGTGACAGGGGAGCATATGGCTACACCTTC
CDR3 protein: CASGDRGAYGYTF

J gene: TRBJ1-1
clone size: NA
D gene: NA
V gene: TRBV6-8
CDR3 DNA: TGTGCCAGCAGTTATTACTACTATGAAGCGAACACTGAAGCTTTCTTT
CDR3 protein: CASSYYYYEANTEAFF

J gene: TRBJ2-5
clone size: NA
D gene: NA
V gene: TRBV7-6
CDR3 DNA: TGTGCCAGCAGCTTTGGGACAAAGTACCAAGAGACCCAGTACTTC
CDR3 protein: CASSFGTKYQETQYF

J gene: TRBJ1-2
clone size: once
D gene: NA
V gene: TRBV7-6
CDR3 DNA: TGTGCCAGCAGCCCCCAGGGTGTACAGGGCCTAGCCTATGGCTACACCTTC
CDR3 protein: CASSPQGVQGLAYGYTF

J gene: TRBJ1-3
clone size: few
D gene: NA
V gene: TRBV18
CDR3 DNA: TGTGCCAGCTCACCTTCGGACAGTTCCCCATCTGGAAACACCATATATTTT
CDR3 protein: CASSPSDSSPSGNTIYF

J gene: TRBJ2-7
clone size: NA
D gene: NA
V gene: TRBV6-8
CDR3 DNA: TGTGCCAGCAGTTACTCGAGGACTCCATACGAGCAGTACTTC
CDR3 protein: CASSYSRTPYEQYF

J gene: TRBJ2-2
clone size: NA
D gene: NA
V gene: TRBV28
CDR3 DNA: TGTGCCAGCAGTTCGGACCTCCTGGGGCTAGGCACCGGGGAGCTGTTTTTT
CDR3 protein: CASSSDLLGLGTGELFF

J gene: TRBJ2-1
clone size: once
D gene: NA
V gene: TRBV5-1
CDR3 DNA: TGCGCCAGCAGCCCCCGGGAAGGGCCCTACAATGAGCAGTTCTTC
CDR3 protein: CASSPREGPYNEQFF